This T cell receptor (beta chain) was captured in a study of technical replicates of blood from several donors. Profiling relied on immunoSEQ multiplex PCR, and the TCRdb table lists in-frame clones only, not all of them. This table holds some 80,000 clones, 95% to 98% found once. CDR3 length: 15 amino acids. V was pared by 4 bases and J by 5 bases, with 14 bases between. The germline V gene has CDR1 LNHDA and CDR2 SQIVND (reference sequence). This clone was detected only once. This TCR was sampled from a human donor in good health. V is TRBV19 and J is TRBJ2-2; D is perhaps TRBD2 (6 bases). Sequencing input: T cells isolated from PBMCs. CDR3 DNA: TGTGCCAGTAGTAATCCGGGAGTAGGTACCGGGGAGCTGTTTTTT. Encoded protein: CASSNPGVGTGELFF. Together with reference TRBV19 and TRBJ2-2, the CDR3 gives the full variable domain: DGGITQSPKYLFRKEGQNVTLSCEQNLNHDAMYWYRQDPGQGLRLIYYSQIVNDFQKGDIAEGYSVSREKKESFPLTVTSAQKNPTAFYLCASSNPGVGTGELFFGEGSRLTVL.